This T cell receptor (beta chain) was sequenced during a study of T cell changes during pregnancy in multiple sclerosis (dated by TCRdb to between 2019 and 2020). Concerning the study at large: Changes in the T cell repertoire over the course of pregnancy were examined in this study in women with multiple sclerosis.

The table lists this clone with a count of one. Its antigen target is currently unknown. No base qualities exist here, and no much larger clone lies one base off it. The library was generated by the immunoSEQ multiplex PCR assay. Drawn from immuneACCESS, this table holds only the in-frame rearrangements with V and J called that TCRdb kept. Clones are partly lost; checked studies trace under half to an unresolved V gene and leave the rest unexplained. Counted in this sample were tens of thousands of clones; around nine tenths of them appeared once. The ten largest clones take up about an eighth of the sample. CDR3 length: 14 amino acids, cysteine to phenylalanine. The read is trimmed to its CDR3 DNA, 42 bases read in frame from base 1. V is reduced by 8 bases and J by 5 bases, leaving a spacing of 18 bases between them. The germline V gene (reference sequence) specifies LNHDA as CDR1 and SQIVND as CDR2.

The sequence links TRBV19 to TRBJ1-2; the D gene is perhaps TRBD1, on 5 matching bases. Sequencing used CD8+ T cells from peripheral blood mononuclear cells, obtained in the first trimester of pregnancy. The clonotype comes from a female donor in good health, enrolled as a control in a pregnancy study. CDR3 protein: CASPKRDGEYGYTF. The sequenced DNA is TGTGCCAGTCCTAAGCGGGACGGAGAATATGGCTACACCTTC.